This TCR beta chain comes out of a study of T cell changes during pregnancy in multiple sclerosis. In germline, CDR1 is SGHKS, CDR2 YYEKEE (reference sequence). This CDR3 is built from 16 residues. V dropped 0 bases and J dropped 7; count of bases not matched to a gene: 13. Produced via immunoSEQ multiplex PCR; TCRdb's table is partial and in-frame only. The repertoire holds 70,000 to 95,000 clones, with more than 85% as singletons. This TCR derives from a female donor in good health, enrolled as a control in a pregnancy study. The sample was peripheral blood, taken after pregnancy. The chain joins TRBV5-5 to TRBJ2-7; 7 nucleotides align to TRBD2. CDR3 loop: CASSLVGGGGRGEQYF. In DNA, the CDR3 is TGTGCCAGCAGCTTGGTGGGGGGAGGCGGGCGGGGGGAGCAGTACTTC. Supplemented by reference TRBV5-5 and TRBJ2-7, the full variable domain reads DAGVTQSPTHLIKTRGQQVTLRCSPISGHKSVSWYQQVLGQGPQFIFQYYEKEERGRGNFPDRFSARQFPNYSSELNVNALLLGDSALYLCASSLVGGGGRGEQYFGPGTRLTVT.